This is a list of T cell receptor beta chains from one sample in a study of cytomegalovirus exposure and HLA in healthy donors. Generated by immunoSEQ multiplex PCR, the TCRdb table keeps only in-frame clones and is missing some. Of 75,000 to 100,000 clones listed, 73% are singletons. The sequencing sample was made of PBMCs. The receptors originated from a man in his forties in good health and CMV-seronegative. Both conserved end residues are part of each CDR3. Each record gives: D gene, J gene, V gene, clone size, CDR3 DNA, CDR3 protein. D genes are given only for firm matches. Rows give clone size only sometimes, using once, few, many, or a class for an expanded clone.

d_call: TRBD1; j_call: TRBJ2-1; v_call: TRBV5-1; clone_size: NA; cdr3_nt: TGCGCCAGCAGCCTAAAGGACAGGGACAATGAGCAGTTCTTC; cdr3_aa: CASSLKDRDNEQFF
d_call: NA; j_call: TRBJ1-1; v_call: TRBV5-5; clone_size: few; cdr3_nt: TGTGCCAGCAGCTTTCAACAGGGATCGTTCACTGAAGCTTTCTTT; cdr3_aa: CASSFQQGSFTEAFF
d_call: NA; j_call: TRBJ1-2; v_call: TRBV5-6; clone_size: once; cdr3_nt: TGTGCCAGCAGCTTGGGTACAGGAATTGGCTACACCTTC; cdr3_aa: CASSLGTGIGYTF
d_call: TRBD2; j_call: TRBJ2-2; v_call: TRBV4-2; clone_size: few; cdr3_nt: TGTGCCAGCAGCCGCTCCTCCGCGGGGGGGCTGAACACCGGGGAGCTGTTTTTT; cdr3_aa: CASSRSSAGGLNTGELFF
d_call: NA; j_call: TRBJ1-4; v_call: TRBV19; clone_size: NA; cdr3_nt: TGTGCCAGTATCCGGTCAGGTCGGGGTAATGAAAAACTGTTTTTT; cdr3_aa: CASIRSGRGNEKLFF
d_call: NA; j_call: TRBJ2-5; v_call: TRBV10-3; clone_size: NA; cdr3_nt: TGTGCCATTTCCCGGGACACCGAAGAGACCCAGTACTTC; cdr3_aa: CAISRDTEETQYF
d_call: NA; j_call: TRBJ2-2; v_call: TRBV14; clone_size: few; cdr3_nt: TGTGCCAGCAGCCTGTACGGGGCCGGGGAGCTGTTTTTT; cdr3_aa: CASSLYGAGELFF
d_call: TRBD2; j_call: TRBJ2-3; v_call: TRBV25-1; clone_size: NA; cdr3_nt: TGTGCCAGCAGTTCACTAGCGGAGAATACAGATACGCAGTATTTT; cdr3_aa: CASSSLAENTDTQYF
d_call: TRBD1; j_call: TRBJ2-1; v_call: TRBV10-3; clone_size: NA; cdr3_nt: TGTGCCACGACCCGGGACAGGGAGCGAAATGAGCAGTTCTTC; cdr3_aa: CATTRDRERNEQFF
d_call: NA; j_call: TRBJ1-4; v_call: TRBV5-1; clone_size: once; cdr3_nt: TGCGCCAGCAGCCCCCTAGGCAGGGAAGTAACTAATGAAAAACTGTTTTTT; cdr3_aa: CASSPLGREVTNEKLFF
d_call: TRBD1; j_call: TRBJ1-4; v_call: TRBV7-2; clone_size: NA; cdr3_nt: TGTGCCAGCAGCTTGAGGACAGGGCTAAATGAAAAACTGTTTTTT; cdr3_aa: CASSLRTGLNEKLFF
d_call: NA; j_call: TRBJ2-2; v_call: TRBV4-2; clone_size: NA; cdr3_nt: TGTGCCAGCAGCCAACCACCCACGGGTGGCACCGGGGAGCTGTTTTTT; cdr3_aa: CASSQPPTGGTGELFF
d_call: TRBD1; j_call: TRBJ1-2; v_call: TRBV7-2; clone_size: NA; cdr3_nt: TGTGCCAGCAGCTTAGTGACAGGGTATGGCTACACCTTC; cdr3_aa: CASSLVTGYGYTF
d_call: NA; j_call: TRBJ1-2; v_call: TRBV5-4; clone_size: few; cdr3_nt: TGTGCCAGCAGCCCTGGGACACCTTCCTATGGCTACACCTTC; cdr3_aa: CASSPGTPSYGYTF
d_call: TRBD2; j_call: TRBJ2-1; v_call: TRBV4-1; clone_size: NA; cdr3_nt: TGCGCCAGCAGCCAAGATCAGTCTAGCGGGGGCTACAATGAGCAGTTCTTC; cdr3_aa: CASSQDQSSGGYNEQFF
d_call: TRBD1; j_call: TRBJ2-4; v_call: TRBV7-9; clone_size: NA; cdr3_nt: TGTGCCAGCAGCTTTGAGACAGGGGCGTTAGGCATTCAGTACTTC; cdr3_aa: CASSFETGALGIQYF
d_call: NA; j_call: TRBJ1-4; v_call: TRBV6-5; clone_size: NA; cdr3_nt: TGTGCCAGCGGACAGCCCGCAACTAATGAAAAACTGTTTTTT; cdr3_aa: CASGQPATNEKLFF
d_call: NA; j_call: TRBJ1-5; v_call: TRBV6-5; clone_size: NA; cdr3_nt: TGTGCCAGCAGGTTGGGCACCAATCAGCCCCAGCATTTT; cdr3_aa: CASRLGTNQPQHF
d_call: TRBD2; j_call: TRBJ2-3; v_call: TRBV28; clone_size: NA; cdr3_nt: TGTGCCAGCAGTTTAGCCGGGACTAGCGGGCAGGGCACAGATACGCAGTATTTT; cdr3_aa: CASSLAGTSGQGTDTQYF
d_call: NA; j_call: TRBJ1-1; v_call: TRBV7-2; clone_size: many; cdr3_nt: TGTGCCAGCAGCCCGGTATTCGACACTGAAGCTTTCTTT; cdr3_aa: CASSPVFDTEAFF
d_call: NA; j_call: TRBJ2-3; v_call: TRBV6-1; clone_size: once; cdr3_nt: TGTGCCAGCAGGGCCGCGGGGACTTTCGGTACGCAGTATTTT; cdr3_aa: CASRAAGTFGTQYF
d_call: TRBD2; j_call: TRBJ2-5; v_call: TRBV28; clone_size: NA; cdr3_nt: TGTGCCAGCAGTCCGGGACTAGCCTACCAAGAGACCCAGTACTTC; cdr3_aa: CASSPGLAYQETQYF
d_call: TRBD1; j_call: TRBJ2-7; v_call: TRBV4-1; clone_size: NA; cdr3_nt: TGCGCCAGCAGCCAGGGCCCGGGACAGATGTCCTACGAGCAGTACTTC; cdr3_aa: CASSQGPGQMSYEQYF
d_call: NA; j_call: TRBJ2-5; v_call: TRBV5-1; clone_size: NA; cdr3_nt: TGCGCCAGCGCCCCGGGAATTCAAGAGACCCAGTACTTC; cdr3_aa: CASAPGIQETQYF
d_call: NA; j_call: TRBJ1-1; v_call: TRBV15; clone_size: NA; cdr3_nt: TGTGCCACCAGCTATCGGTCCATGAACACTGAAGCTTTCTTT; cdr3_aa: CATSYRSMNTEAFF
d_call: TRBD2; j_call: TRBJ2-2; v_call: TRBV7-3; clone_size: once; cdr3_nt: TGTGCCAGCAGCCGCCTGGGCGGGGGGTCCACCGGGGAGCTGTTTTTT; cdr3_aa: CASSRLGGGSTGELFF